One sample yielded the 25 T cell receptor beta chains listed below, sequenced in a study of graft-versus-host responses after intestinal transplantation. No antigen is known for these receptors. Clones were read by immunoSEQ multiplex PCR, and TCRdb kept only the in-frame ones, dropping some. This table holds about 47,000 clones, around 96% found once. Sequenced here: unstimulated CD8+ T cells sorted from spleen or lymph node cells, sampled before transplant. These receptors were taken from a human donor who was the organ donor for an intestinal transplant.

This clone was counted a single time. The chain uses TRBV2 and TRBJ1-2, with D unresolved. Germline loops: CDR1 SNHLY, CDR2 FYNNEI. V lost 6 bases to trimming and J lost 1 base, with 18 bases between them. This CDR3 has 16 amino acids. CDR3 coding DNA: TGTGCCAGCAGATCTGGCGGACTGGACTATAACTATGGCTACACCTTC. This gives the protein CASRSGGLDYNYGYTF.

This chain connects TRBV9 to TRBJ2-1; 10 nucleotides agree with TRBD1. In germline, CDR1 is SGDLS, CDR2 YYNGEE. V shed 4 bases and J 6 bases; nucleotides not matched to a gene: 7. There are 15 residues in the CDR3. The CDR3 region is CASSTSGTGVNEQFF. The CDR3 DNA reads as TGTGCCAGCAGCACCTCCGGGACAGGGGTCAATGAGCAGTTCTTC.

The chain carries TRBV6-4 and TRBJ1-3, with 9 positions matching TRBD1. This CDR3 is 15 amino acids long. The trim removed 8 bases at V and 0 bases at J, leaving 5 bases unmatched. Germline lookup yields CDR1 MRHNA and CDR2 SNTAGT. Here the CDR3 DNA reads TGTGCCAGCCGGGGGGGACAGGGCTCTGGAAACACCATATATTTT. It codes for CASRGGQGSGNTIYF.

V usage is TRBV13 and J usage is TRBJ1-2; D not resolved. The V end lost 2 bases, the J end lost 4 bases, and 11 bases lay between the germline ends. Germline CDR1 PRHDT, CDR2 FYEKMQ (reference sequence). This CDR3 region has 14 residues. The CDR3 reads CASSLRHGSYGYTF. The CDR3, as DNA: TGTGCCAGCAGCTTAAGGCACGGGTCCTATGGCTACACCTTC.

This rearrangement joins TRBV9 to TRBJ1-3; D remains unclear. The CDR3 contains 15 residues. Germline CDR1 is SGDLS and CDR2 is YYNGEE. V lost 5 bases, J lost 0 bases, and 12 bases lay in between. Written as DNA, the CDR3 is TGTGCCAGCAGTCCTGACAAGAGCTCTGGAAACACCATATATTTT. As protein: CASSPDKSSGNTIYF.

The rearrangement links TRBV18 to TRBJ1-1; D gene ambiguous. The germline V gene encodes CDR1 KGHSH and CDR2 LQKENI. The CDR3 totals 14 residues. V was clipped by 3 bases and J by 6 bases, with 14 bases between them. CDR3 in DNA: TGTGCCAGCTCACCGCCAACAGTCCTCCCTGAAGCTTTCTTT. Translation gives CASSPPTVLPEAFF.

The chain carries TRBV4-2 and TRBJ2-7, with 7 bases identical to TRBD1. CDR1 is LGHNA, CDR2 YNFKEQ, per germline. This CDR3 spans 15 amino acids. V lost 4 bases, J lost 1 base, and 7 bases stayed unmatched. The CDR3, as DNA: TGTGCCAGCAGCCCCCGACAGGGTTGGTCCTACGAGCAGTACTTC. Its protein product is CASSPRQGWSYEQYF.

CDR3 sequence (DNA): TGTGCCAGCAGTTCCGATCTCACAGATACGCAGTATTTT. This translates into CASSSDLTDTQYF. This chain joins TRBV6-5 and TRBJ2-3; D unresolved. Looked up from germline, CDR1 is MNHEY and CDR2 is SVGAGI. V lost 4 bases, J lost 2 bases, and 7 bases lay in between. The CDR3 is 13 amino acids.

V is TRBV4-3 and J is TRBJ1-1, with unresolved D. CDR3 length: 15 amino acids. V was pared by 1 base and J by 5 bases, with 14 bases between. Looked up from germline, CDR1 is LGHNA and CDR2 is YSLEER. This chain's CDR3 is CASSQGPGMRTEAFF. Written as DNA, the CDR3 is TGCGCCAGCAGCCAAGGACCGGGGATGAGAACTGAAGCTTTCTTT.

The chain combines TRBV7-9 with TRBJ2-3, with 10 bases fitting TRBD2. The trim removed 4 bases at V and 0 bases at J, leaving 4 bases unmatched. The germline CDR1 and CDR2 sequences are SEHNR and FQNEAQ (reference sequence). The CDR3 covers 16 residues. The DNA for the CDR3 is TGTGCCAGCAGCTCATCTAGCGGGGGTAGCACAGATACGCAGTATTTT. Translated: CASSSSSGGSTDTQYF.

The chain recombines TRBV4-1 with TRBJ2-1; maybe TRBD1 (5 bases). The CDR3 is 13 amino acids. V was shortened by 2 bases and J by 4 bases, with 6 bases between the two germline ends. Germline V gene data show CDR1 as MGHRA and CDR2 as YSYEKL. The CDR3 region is CASSQRQYNEQFF. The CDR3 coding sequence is TGCGCCAGCAGCCAACGACAGTACAATGAGCAGTTCTTC.

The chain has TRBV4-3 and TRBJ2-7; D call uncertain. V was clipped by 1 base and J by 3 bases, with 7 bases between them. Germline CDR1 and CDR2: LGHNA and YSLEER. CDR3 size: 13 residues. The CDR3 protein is CASSQARSYEQYF. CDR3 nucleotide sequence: TGCGCCAGCAGCCAAGCCAGAAGCTACGAGCAGTACTTC.

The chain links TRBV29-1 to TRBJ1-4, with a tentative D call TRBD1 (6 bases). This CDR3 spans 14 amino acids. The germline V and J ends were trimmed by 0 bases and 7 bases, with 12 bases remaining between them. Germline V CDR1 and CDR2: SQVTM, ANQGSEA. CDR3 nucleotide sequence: TGCAGCGTTGAAGATCCCGAGGGGGGTGAAAAACTGTTTTTT. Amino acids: CSVEDPEGGEKLFF. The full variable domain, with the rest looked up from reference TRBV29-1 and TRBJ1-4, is SAVISQKPSRDICQRGTSLTIQCQVDSQVTMMFWYRQQPGQSLTLIATANQGSEATYESGFVIDKFPISRPNLTFSTLTVSNMSPEDSSIYLCSVEDPEGGEKLFFGSGTQLSVL.

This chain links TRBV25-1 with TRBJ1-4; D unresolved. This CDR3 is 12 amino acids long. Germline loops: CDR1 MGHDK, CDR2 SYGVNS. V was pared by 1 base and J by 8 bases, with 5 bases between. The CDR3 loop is CASSEFGEKLFF. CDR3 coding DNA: TGTGCCAGCAGTGAATTTGGCGAAAAACTGTTTTTT.

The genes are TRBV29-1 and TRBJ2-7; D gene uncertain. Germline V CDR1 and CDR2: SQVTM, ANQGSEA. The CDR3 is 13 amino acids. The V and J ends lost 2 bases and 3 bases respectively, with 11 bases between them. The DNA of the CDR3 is TGCAGCGTTGAAAATACTTCCAGCTACGAGCAGTACTTC. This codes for CSVENTSSYEQYF.

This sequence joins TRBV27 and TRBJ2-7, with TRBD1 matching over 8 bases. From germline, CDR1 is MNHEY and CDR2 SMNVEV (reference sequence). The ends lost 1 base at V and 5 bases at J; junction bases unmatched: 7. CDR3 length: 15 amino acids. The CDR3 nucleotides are TGTGCCAGCAGTTTATACAGGGGGGCATACAACGAGCAGTACTTC. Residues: CASSLYRGAYNEQYF.

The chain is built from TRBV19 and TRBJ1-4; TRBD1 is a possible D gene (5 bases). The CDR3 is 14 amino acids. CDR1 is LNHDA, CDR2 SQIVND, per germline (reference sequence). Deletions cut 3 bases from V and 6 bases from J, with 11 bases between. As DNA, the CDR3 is TGTGCCAGTAGTATCTGGGACGGTCATGAAAAACTGTTTTTT. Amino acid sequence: CASSIWDGHEKLFF.

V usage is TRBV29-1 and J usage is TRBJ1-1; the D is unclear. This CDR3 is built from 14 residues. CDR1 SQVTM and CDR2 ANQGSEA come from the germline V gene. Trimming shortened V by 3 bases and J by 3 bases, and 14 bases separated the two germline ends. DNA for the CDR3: TGCAGCGTTGATCTCCCGGTAGAGGACACTGAAGCTTTCTTT. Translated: CSVDLPVEDTEAFF.

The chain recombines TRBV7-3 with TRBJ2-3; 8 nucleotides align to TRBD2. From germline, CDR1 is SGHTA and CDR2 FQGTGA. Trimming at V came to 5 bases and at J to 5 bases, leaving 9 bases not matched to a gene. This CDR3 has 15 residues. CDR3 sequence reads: CASSEIAGIGDTQYF. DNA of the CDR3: TGTGCCAGCAGCGAGATAGCGGGGATAGGAGATACGCAGTATTTT.

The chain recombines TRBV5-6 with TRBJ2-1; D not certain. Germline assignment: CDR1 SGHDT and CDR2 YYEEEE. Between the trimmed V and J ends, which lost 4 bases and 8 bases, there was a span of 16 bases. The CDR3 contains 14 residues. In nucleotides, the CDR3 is TGTGCCAGCAGCCCCTCCCCCGGCGACTATGAGCAGTTCTTC. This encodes CASSPSPGDYEQFF.

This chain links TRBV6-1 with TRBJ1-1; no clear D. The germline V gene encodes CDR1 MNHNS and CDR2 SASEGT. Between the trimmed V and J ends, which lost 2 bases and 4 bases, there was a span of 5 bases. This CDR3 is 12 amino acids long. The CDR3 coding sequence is TGTGCCAGCAGTGAATCCTCCACTGAAGCTTTCTTT. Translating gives CASSESSTEAFF.

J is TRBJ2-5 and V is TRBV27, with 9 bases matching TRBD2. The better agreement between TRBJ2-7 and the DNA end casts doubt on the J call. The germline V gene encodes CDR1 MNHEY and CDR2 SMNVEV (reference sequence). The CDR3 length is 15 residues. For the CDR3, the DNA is TGTGCCAGCAGTTTATCGAGCGGGGGGCACTACGAGCAGTACTTC. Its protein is CASSLSSGGHYEQYF.

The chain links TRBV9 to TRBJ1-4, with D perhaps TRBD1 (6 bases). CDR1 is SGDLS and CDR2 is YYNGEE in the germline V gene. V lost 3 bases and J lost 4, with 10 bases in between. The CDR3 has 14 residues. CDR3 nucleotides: TGTGCCAGCAGCGGGACAGAAAATAATGAAAAACTGTTTTTT. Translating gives CASSGTENNEKLFF.

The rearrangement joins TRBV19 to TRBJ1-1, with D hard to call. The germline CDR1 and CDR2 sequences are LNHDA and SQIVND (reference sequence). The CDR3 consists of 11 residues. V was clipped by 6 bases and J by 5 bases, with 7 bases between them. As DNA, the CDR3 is TGTGCCAGTAGCCTCGGTACTGAAGCTTTCTTT. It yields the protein CASSLGTEAFF.

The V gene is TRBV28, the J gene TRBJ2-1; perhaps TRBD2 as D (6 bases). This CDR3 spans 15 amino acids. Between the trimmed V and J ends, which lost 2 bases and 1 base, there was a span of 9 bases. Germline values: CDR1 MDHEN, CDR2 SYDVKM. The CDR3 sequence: CASSLIAGSYNEQFF. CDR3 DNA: TGTGCCAGCAGTTTAATCGCGGGGTCCTACAATGAGCAGTTCTTC.